Below, 27 T cell receptor beta chains from the same sample are listed, as sequenced in a study of blood T cell repertoires in COVID-19. Profiled with immunoSEQ multiplex PCR; TCRdb holds only in-frame clones, not every one. Of 200,000 to 300,000 clones listed, approximately 88% were seen once; the top ten hold about 0.7%. The sample was peripheral blood. The receptors derive from a human donor in a cohort sampled during active COVID-19.

This chain connects TRBV7-2 to TRBJ1-5; 7 bases match TRBD1. Trimming removed 5 bases from V and 4 bases from J; junction bases left unmatched: 11. In germline, CDR1 is SGHTA, CDR2 FQGNSA. There are 16 residues in the CDR3. CDR3 coding DNA: TGTGCCAGCAGCCCAAGTCCCGGGACAGCTAATCAGCCCCAGCATTTT. It translates to CASSPSPGTANQPQHF. Drawing the rest from reference TRBV7-2 and TRBJ1-5, the complete variable domain is GAGVSQSPSNKVTEKGKDVELRCDPISGHTALYWYRQSLGQGLEFLIYFQGNSAPDKSGLPSDRFSAERTGGSVSTLTIQRTQQEDSAVYLCASSPSPGTANQPQHFGDGTRLSIL.

This clone occurred once. The chain has TRBV21-1 and TRBJ1-4. TRBV21-1 is shown as a pseudogene. The CDR3 is 14 residues long. The CDR3 DNA follows: TGTGCCAGCAGGACAATCAAGCGGAATGAAAAACTGTTTTTT. The encoded protein is CASRTIKRNEKLFF.

This clone was detected a few times. V gene TRBV27 combines with J gene TRBJ1-5; TRBD1 matches 7 bases. Germline V gene sequence: CDR1 MNHEY, CDR2 SMNVEV (reference sequence). The CDR3 spans 15 residues. V trimming: 6 bases; J trimming: 7 bases; junction bases outside the gene matches: 12. The CDR3 loop is CASSQQGKRRQPQHF. The CDR3 region has the DNA TGTGCCAGCAGCCAACAGGGGAAAAGGAGGCAGCCCCAGCATTTT.

The chain links TRBV11-2 to TRBJ1-6, with D tentatively TRBD1 (5 bases). The CDR3 loop spans 16 amino acids. From germline, CDR1 is SGHAT and CDR2 FQNNGV. Between the trimmed V and J ends, which lost 0 bases and 0 bases, there was a span of 6 bases. In DNA form, the CDR3 reads TGTGCCAGCAGCTTAGACGACAGCTCCTATAATTCACCCCTCCACTTT. Residues: CASSLDDSSYNSPLHF.

This clone was counted only a few times. The chain carries TRBV7-3 and TRBJ2-2, with a tentative D call TRBD2 (6 bases). The V and J ends lost 5 bases and 1 base respectively, with 11 bases between them. From germline, CDR1 is SGHTA and CDR2 FQGTGA. The CDR3 is made up of 15 amino acids. CDR3 in amino acids: CASSPRGENTGELFF. In nucleotides, the CDR3 is TGTGCCAGCAGCCCTCGCGGGGAGAACACCGGGGAGCTGTTTTTT.

The chain is built from TRBV6-6 and TRBJ2-1, with 9 nucleotides matching TRBD2. CDR3 length: 15 residues. The J segment lost 7 bases and the V segment lost 4 bases, leaving 8 bases of the junction unmatched. Germline values: CDR1 MNHNY, CDR2 SVGAGI (reference sequence). The CDR3 loop reads CASSSPGLALNEQFF. The CDR3 nucleotides are TGTGCCAGCAGTTCGCCGGGACTAGCATTGAATGAGCAGTTCTTC.

This chain joins TRBV6-5 and TRBJ2-6, with D perhaps TRBD1 (7 bases). This CDR3 has 14 residues. Per germline, CDR1 MNHEY and CDR2 SVGAGI. With 7 bases removed from V and 4 bases from J, the gap between germline ends came to 11 bases. This CDR3 reads CASKEGAGANVLTF. The CDR3 nucleotides are TGTGCCAGCAAGGAGGGGGCGGGGGCCAACGTCCTGACTTTC.

The chain employs TRBV12-3 or TRBV12-4 and TRBJ1-5; D is ambiguous. This CDR3 spans 12 amino acids. V shed 5 bases and J shed 7 bases, with 9 bases lying between them. The CDR3 loop is CASSVVRQPQHF. The CDR3 nucleotides are TGTGCCAGCAGTGTTGTACGGCAGCCCCAGCATTTT.

The chain carries TRBV6-2 or TRBV6-3 and TRBJ2-7; the D is unclear. Trimming shortened V by 5 bases and J by 0 bases, and 11 bases separated the two germline ends. In germline, CDR1 is MNHEY, CDR2 SVGEGT. The CDR3 is made up of 14 amino acids. Here the CDR3 DNA reads TGTGCCAGCAGTCCACTTCACGGCTCCTACGAGCAGTACTTC. Protein sequence: CASSPLHGSYEQYF.

The chain couples TRBV18 to TRBJ1-2; D gene unclear. The CDR3 covers 13 residues. Per the germline V gene, CDR1 is KGHSH and CDR2 is LQKENI. V was cut by 3 bases and J by 2 bases, with 7 bases left in between. CDR3 amino acids: CASSPASNYGYTF. As DNA, the CDR3 is TGTGCCAGCTCACCCGCGTCGAACTATGGCTACACCTTC.

The chain joins TRBV2 to TRBJ2-1, with D possibly matching TRBD2 (5 bases). This CDR3 region has 15 residues. From germline, CDR1 is SNHLY and CDR2 FYNNEI. The ends were cut back, 3 bases at V and 2 bases at J, with 11 bases in the middle. In DNA form, the CDR3 reads TGTGCCAGCAGTGATATCAGCGGAACCTACAATGAGCAGTTCTTC. Protein sequence: CASSDISGTYNEQFF.

This clone was observed a handful of times. V is TRBV19 and J is TRBJ1-5; 7 nucleotides line up with TRBD1. V lost 7 bases to trimming and J lost 2 bases; unmatched junction nucleotides: 11. Germline CDR1 reads LNHDA; CDR2 reads SQIVND (reference sequence). The CDR3 extends over 16 amino acids. In DNA, the CDR3 is TGTGCCAGTATCCTAAAGGGGGCCGGGGGCAATCAGCCCCAGCATTTT. It yields the protein CASILKGAGGNQPQHF.

The rearrangement uses TRBV5-1 and TRBJ2-7; D may be TRBD1 (5 bases). Per the germline V gene, CDR1 is SGHRS and CDR2 is YFSETQ. The ends were cut back, 3 bases at V and 2 bases at J, with 9 bases in the middle. There are 13 residues in the CDR3. The CDR3 is CASSSQGTYEQYF. Here the CDR3 DNA reads TGCGCCAGCAGCTCCCAGGGCACCTACGAGCAGTACTTC.

The chain couples TRBV27 to TRBJ2-4; 10 positions match TRBD2. The CDR3 covers 18 residues. V gave up 2 bases and J gave up 2 bases; unmatched junction bases: 9. CDR1 MNHEY and CDR2 SMNVEV come from the germline V gene (reference sequence). CDR3 residues: CASSLEAGGPRSKNIQYF. In DNA, the CDR3 is TGTGCCAGCAGTTTAGAAGCGGGAGGGCCGAGGTCCAAAAACATTCAGTACTTC.

The chain has TRBV2 and TRBJ1-5; D is possibly TRBD1 (5 bases). V was trimmed by 6 bases and J by 5 bases, leaving 14 bases between them. CDR1 and CDR2 from the germline V gene are SNHLY and FYNNEI. CDR3 length equals 14 residues. The CDR3 DNA reads TGTGCCAGCAGGAGGGAGGGGTGGGATCAGCCCCAGCATTTT. This codes for CASRREGWDQPQHF.

The chain has TRBV5-6 and TRBJ1-5, with a weak D call TRBD1 (6 bases). The CDR3 consists of 17 residues. Trimming pared 3 bases from V and 5 bases from J, leaving 21 bases between. Germline V gives CDR1 SGHDT, CDR2 YYEEEE. CDR3 in amino acids: CASSSTGTQPSHQPQHF. The CDR3 DNA sequence: TGTGCCAGCAGCTCAACAGGGACCCAGCCTTCGCATCAGCCCCAGCATTTT.

V gene TRBV2 combines with J gene TRBJ2-7, with TRBD1 as a possible D gene (6 bases). This CDR3 is 13 amino acids long. The germline V gene has CDR1 SNHLY and CDR2 FYNNEI. V dropped 5 bases and J dropped 3 bases, with 11 bases sitting between them. Here the CDR3 reads CASSSTGIYEQYF. DNA of the CDR3: TGTGCCAGCAGTTCGACAGGTATCTACGAGCAGTACTTC.

The chain recombines TRBV10-3 with TRBJ1-6, with D maybe TRBD1 (6 bases). CDR3 size: 14 residues. Between the trimmed V and J ends, which lost 6 bases and 7 bases, there was a span of 13 bases. Looked up from germline, CDR1 is ENHRY and CDR2 is SYGVKD. CDR3: CAIRSGHENSPLHF. The CDR3 DNA follows: TGTGCCATCAGGTCGGGACACGAGAATTCACCCCTCCACTTT.

The chain employs TRBV5-1 and TRBJ1-3, with a possible D match to TRBD1 (5 bases). The V and J ends lost 4 bases and 0 bases respectively, with 11 bases between them. Per germline, CDR1 SGHRS and CDR2 YFSETQ. The CDR3 length is 15 residues. In DNA form, the CDR3 reads TGCGCCAGCAGCCCACGACAGAGCTCTGGAAACACCATATATTTT. Translation gives CASSPRQSSGNTIYF.

The rearrangement links TRBV12-3 or TRBV12-4 to TRBJ1-1, with TRBD1 matching 9 bases. V shed 4 bases and J 4 bases; nucleotides not matched to a gene: 1. The CDR3 has 13 amino acids. The CDR3 loop reads CASSWTGVTEAFF. Written as DNA, the CDR3 is TGTGCCAGCAGTTGGACAGGGGTCACTGAAGCTTTCTTT.

The CDR3 loop is CASSLSPGQRSQFF. The DNA of the CDR3 is TGTGCCAGCAGTTTGTCCCCGGGACAAAGGTCCCAGTTCTTC. The chain uses TRBV28 and TRBJ2-1, with D possibly being TRBD1 (6 bases). Trimming took 3 bases from V and 13 from J, leaving 19 bases between them. Germline lookup yields CDR1 MDHEN and CDR2 SYDVKM. CDR3 length: 14 residues.

The V gene is TRBV7-9, the J gene TRBJ1-2, with D possibly matching TRBD1 (5 bases). CDR1 SEHNR and CDR2 FQNEAQ come from the germline V gene (reference sequence). V gave up 2 bases and J gave up 8 bases, with 12 bases separating them. The CDR3 extends over 13 amino acids. In nucleotides, the CDR3 is TGTGCCAGCAGCTTACAGGGTTGGTGGGGCTACACCTTC. It is translated as CASSLQGWWGYTF.

The chain uses TRBV4-3 and TRBJ2-1, with D possibly being TRBD2 (6 bases). Germline assignment: CDR1 LGHNA and CDR2 YSLEER. This CDR3 region has 15 residues. The V and J ends lost 4 bases and 6 bases respectively, with 16 bases between them. The CDR3 region has the DNA TGCGCCAGCAGCCCACTAGCCGGGAGAGGCAATGAGCAGTTCTTC. Translating it yields CASSPLAGRGNEQFF.

V gene TRBV19 combines with J gene TRBJ2-7; 10 positions agree with TRBD1. The germline V gene has CDR1 LNHDA and CDR2 SQIVND (reference sequence). Germline trimming cut 5 bases from V and 1 base from J; bases unmatched to any gene: 5. The CDR3 runs to 15 residues. CDR3 protein: CASSEGQGRSYEQYF. As DNA, the CDR3 is TGTGCCAGTAGTGAGGGACAGGGGAGGTCCTACGAGCAGTACTTC.

This clone has a handful of counts. CDR3 protein: CASRSGGSYEQYF. The CDR3 coding sequence is TGTGCCAGTAGATCCGGGGGCTCCTACGAGCAGTACTTC. This chain links TRBV19 with TRBJ2-7, with a possible D match to TRBD2 (6 bases). V was shortened by 6 bases and J by 0 bases, with 9 bases between the two germline ends. The germline gives CDR1 LNHDA, CDR2 SQIVND (reference sequence). The CDR3 runs to 13 residues.

V gene TRBV5-6 combines with J gene TRBJ1-1; 10 bases are a match to TRBD1. Germline lookup yields CDR1 SGHDT and CDR2 YYEEEE. CDR3 length equals 15 residues. V was pared by 1 base and J by 6 bases, with 6 bases of the junction left unmatched. The CDR3 DNA follows: TGTGCCAGCAGCTTGAAGGGACAGGGGAGATCTGAAGCTTTCTTT. This encodes CASSLKGQGRSEAFF.

The rearrangement uses TRBV28 and TRBJ2-7, with TRBD1 identical over 8 bases. Germline values: CDR1 MDHEN, CDR2 SYDVKM. The CDR3 spans 14 residues. Trimming took 6 bases from V and 2 from J; bases not matched to a gene: 6. The CDR3 here is CASSRGQGPYEQYF. The CDR3 DNA sequence: TGTGCCAGCAGCCGAGGACAGGGCCCCTACGAGCAGTACTTC.